These 9 T cell receptor beta chains share one sample of origin, sequenced in a study of T cell responses to AZD1222 COVID-19 vaccine. Assay: immunoSEQ multiplex PCR; the TCRdb copy retains only in-frame clones and omits some. The data hold more than 70,000 clones, with 80% to 95% observed a single time. Sequences were derived from peripheral blood, sampled 28 days after the second AZD1222 dose. Receptors originate from an adult who received the AZD1222 COVID-19 vaccine.

There are a few counts of this clone. This chain joins TRBV10-3 and TRBJ1-5; no clear D. Trimming removed 6 bases at V and 3 bases at J, with 6 bases between. The CDR3 spans 12 residues. Germline CDR1 ENHRY, CDR2 SYGVKD. CDR3 sequence: CAIRGYNQPQHF. The DNA of the CDR3 is TGTGCCATCAGAGGGTACAATCAGCCCCAGCATTTT.

The chain carries TRBV11-3 and TRBJ2-2, with D possibly TRBD2 on 6 matching bases. The V gene's germline CDR1 is SGHNT and CDR2 YENEEA. The CDR3 loop spans 14 amino acids. Deletions cut 1 base from V and 6 bases from J, with 9 bases between. The CDR3 loop reads CASSLVSGPGELFF. The CDR3 DNA sequence: TGTGCCAGCAGCTTAGTAAGCGGGCCCGGGGAGCTGTTTTTT.

Comment on this clone: One end of the junction varies from germline; a read error may be responsible. The rearrangement uses TRBV11-3 and TRBJ1-1, with 9 bases lining up with TRBD1. The germline CDR1 and CDR2 sequences are SGHNT and YENEEA. The CDR3 sequence is 13 residues long. CDR3 in DNA: TGTGCCAGCAGCGTAGACAGGGGGACTGAAGCTTTCTTT. The encoded protein is CASSVDRGTEAFF.

The V and J genes are TRBV2 and TRBJ1-6; 7 bases align to TRBD1. Germline trimming cut 6 bases from V and 10 bases from J; bases unmatched to any gene: 9. The germline V gene has CDR1 SNHLY and CDR2 FYNNEI. CDR3 length: 14 residues. The CDR3 region has the DNA TGTGCCAGCAGATTACAGGGGATTCAATCACCCCTCCACTTT. Translated, it gives CASRLQGIQSPLHF.

This chain uses TRBV2 with TRBJ2-3, with TRBD1 as a possible D gene (6 bases). Looked up from germline, CDR1 is SNHLY and CDR2 is FYNNEI. V was pared by 8 bases and J by 6 bases, with 6 bases between. The CDR3 totals 10 residues. The CDR3 reads CASGGDTQYF. The CDR3 DNA reads TGTGCCAGCGGGGGCGATACGCAGTATTTT.

The chain has TRBV28 and TRBJ1-5; no clear D. This CDR3 region has 12 residues. The germline V gene has CDR1 MDHEN and CDR2 SYDVKM. V dropped 3 bases and J dropped 6 bases, with 6 bases sitting between them. CDR3 DNA: TGTGCCAGCAGTTTTGGGTTTCAGCCCCAGCATTTT. Protein: CASSFGFQPQHF.

The chain uses TRBV9 and TRBJ1-1; possibly TRBD1 for D (5 bases). V dropped 0 bases and J dropped 1 base, with 13 bases sitting between them. The CDR3 has 16 amino acids. CDR1 is SGDLS, CDR2 YYNGEE, per germline. The CDR3 DNA reads as TGTGCCAGCAGCGTAGAGGCGGGACTGCCGAACACTGAAGCTTTCTTT. Its translation is CASSVEAGLPNTEAFF. The full variable domain, completed using reference TRBV9 and TRBJ1-1, is DSGVTQTPKHLITATGQRVTLRCSPRSGDLSVYWYQQSLDQGLQFLIQYYNGEERAKGNILERFSAQQFPDLHSELNLSSLELGDSALYFCASSVEAGLPNTEAFFGQGTRLTVV.

The chain recombines TRBV27 with TRBJ2-2; the match to TRBD2 covers 12 bases. The junction had 3 bases not matched to a gene; V was cut back by 6 bases and J by 7 bases. The germline V gene encodes CDR1 MNHEY and CDR2 SMNVEV (reference sequence). The CDR3 consists of 14 residues. The CDR3 DNA sequence: TGTGCCAGCAGGACTAGCGGGAGTATCGGGGAGCTGTTTTTT. Its protein is CASRTSGSIGELFF.

The chain has TRBV5-6 and TRBJ2-7, with unresolved D. CDR1 and CDR2 from the germline V gene are SGHDT and YYEEEE. Trimming removed 1 base from V and 3 bases from J, with 8 bases in between. The CDR3 has 13 amino acids. The CDR3 sequence: CASSLISDYEQYF. The CDR3 bases are TGTGCCAGCAGCTTGATATCCGACTACGAGCAGTACTTC.